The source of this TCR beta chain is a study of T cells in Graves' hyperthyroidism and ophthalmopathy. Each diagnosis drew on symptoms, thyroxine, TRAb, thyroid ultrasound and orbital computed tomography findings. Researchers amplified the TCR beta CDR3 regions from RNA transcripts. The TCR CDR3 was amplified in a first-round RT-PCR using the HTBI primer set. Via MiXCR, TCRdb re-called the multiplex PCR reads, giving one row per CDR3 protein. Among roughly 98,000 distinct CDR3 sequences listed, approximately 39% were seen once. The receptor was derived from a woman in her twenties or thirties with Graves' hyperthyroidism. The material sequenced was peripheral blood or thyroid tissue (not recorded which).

The CDR3 region is CASSSRLAGFTEQYF. Written as DNA, the CDR3 is TGTGCCAGCAGCTCGCGACTAGCGGGATTTACGGAGCAGTACTTC. This chain uses TRBV7-9 with TRBJ2-7, with TRBD2 matching 11 bases. CDR1 SEHNR and CDR2 FQNEAQ come from the germline V gene (reference sequence). Unmatched junction bases numbered 9, after V lost 4 bases and J lost 7 bases. The CDR3 is 15 amino acids.